These T cell receptor beta chains were read from a single sample in a study of T cell responses to AZD1222 COVID-19 vaccine. Measured with immunoSEQ multiplex PCR; TCRdb has only the in-frame clones, and not every one. The sample includes 90,000 to 100,000 clones, roughly 85% of them seen just once. The sequencing used peripheral blood, collected on day 0 of AZD1222 vaccination. All receptors come from an adult in good health. The conserved cysteine and the conserved F or W are not part of the CDR3 here. The order of the fields is CDR3 protein, V gene, J gene.

ASSLAGQGGNTIY,TRBV7-2,TRBJ1-3
AISPNRGGSYEQY,TRBV10-3,TRBJ2-7
AWREGHNSPLH,TRBV30,TRBJ1-6
ASSKEGYTDGSNIQY,TRBV9,TRBJ2-4
ASSGTGNQPQH,TRBV2,TRBJ1-5
ATSRDREGQNTGELF,TRBV15,TRBJ2-2
ASRRGTTSYEQY,TRBV6-5,TRBJ2-7
SARAGQKLF,TRBV20-1,TRBJ1-4
AISDGRGPGYT,TRBV10-3,TRBJ1-2
ASSLLGTADGYT,TRBV5-1,TRBJ1-2
ASSQEYGTGSYEQY,TRBV4-3,TRBJ2-7
ASSFAVEESAGELF,TRBV7-3,TRBJ2-2
ASSLRDRGNQPQH,TRBV12-1,TRBJ1-5
ASRTVLQETQY,TRBV28,TRBJ2-5
AWSRDYNQPQH,TRBV30,TRBJ1-5
SAPGVNTQY,TRBV20-1,TRBJ2-3
ASSYSRGQPQH,TRBV6-5,TRBJ1-5
ASSLVDSPYNEQF,TRBV7-2,TRBJ2-1
ASSLSADNQPQH,TRBV7-2,TRBJ1-5
ASSQDRRYPNTEAF,TRBV3-1/TRBV3-2,TRBJ1-1
ASRGTDTQY,TRBV27,TRBJ2-3
ATSRNSDSSYEQY,TRBV15,TRBJ2-7
ASSTPRGSNTEAF,TRBV5-4,TRBJ1-1
ASSVRRPLESYNEQF,TRBV7-9,TRBJ2-1
ASSYNRENSPLH,TRBV6-2/TRBV6-3,TRBJ1-6
ASSEQVVSDYT,TRBV2,TRBJ1-2